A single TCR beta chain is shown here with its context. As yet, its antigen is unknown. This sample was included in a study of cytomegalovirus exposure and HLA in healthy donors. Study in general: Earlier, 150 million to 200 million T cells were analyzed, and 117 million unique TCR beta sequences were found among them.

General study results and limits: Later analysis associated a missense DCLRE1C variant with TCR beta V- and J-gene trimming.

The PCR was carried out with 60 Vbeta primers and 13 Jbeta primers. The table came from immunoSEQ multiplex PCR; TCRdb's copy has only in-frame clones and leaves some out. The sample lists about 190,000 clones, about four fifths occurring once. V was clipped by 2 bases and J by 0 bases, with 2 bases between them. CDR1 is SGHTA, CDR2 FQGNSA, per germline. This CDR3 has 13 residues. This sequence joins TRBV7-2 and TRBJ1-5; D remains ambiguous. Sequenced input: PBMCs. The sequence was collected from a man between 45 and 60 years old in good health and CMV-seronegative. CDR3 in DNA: TGTGCCAGCAGCTTACATAGCAATCAGCCCCAGCATTTT. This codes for CASSLHSNQPQHF.